This TCR beta chain was captured in a study of cytomegalovirus exposure and HLA in healthy donors. Study-wide context: The Caucasian-associated ancestry cluster held over 80% of 300 to 500 genotyped donors.

Primers included in the PCR were 60 Vbeta and 13 Jbeta primers. Only in-frame clones appear in the TCRdb table, and some are missing; sequencing was by immunoSEQ multiplex PCR. The listing contains roughly 150,000 clones. The TCR sequence derives from a woman aged 45-65 years in good health and CMV-seronegative. The sequenced material came from PBMCs.

Here the CDR3 reads CASSLVGTGGVGAFF. In nucleotides, the CDR3 is TGTGCCAGCAGCTTAGTGGGGACAGGGGGTGTCGGTGCTTTCTTT. The V gene is TRBV7-9, the J gene TRBJ1-1; 11 bases line up with TRBD1. V lost 1 base to trimming and J lost 11 bases; unmatched junction nucleotides: 9. Germline V gene data show CDR1 as SEHNR and CDR2 as FQNEAQ (reference sequence). CDR3 length equals 15 residues.